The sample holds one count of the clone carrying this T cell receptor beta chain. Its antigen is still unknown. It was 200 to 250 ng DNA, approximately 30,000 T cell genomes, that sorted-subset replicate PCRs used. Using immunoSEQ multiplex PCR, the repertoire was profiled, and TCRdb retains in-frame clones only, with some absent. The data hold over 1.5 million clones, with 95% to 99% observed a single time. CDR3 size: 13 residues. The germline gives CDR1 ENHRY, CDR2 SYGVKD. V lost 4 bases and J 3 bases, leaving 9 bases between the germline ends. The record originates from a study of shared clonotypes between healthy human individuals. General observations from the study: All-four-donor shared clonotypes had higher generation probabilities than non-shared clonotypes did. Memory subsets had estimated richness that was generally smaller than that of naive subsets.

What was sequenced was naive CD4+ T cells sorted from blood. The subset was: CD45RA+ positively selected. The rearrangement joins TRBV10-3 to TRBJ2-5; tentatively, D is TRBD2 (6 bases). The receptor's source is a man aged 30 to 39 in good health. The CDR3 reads CAISVREEETQYF. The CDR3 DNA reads TGTGCCATCAGTGTAAGGGAGGAAGAGACCCAGTACTTC.